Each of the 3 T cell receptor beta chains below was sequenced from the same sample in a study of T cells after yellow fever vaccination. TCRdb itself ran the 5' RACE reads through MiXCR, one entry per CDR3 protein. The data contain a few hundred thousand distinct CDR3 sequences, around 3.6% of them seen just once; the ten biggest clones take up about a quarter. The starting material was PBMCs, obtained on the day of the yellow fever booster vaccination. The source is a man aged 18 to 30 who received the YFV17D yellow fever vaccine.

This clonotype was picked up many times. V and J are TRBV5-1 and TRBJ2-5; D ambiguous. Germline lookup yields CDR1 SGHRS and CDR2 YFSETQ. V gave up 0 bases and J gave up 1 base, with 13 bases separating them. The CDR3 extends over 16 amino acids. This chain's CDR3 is CASSLGPTASQETQYF. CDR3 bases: TGCGCCAGCAGCTTGGGACCGACCGCCAGCCAAGAGACCCAGTACTTC.

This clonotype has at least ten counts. This CDR3 reads CSASNSGGAYEQYF. The CDR3, as DNA: TGCAGTGCTAGTAATAGCGGGGGGGCCTACGAGCAGTACTTC. V is TRBV20-1 and J is TRBJ2-7, with 11 bases lining up with TRBD2. The junction had 3 bases not matched to a gene; V was cut back by 3 bases and J by 2 bases. This CDR3 region has 14 residues. Germline V CDR1 and CDR2: DFQATT, SNEGSKA (reference sequence).

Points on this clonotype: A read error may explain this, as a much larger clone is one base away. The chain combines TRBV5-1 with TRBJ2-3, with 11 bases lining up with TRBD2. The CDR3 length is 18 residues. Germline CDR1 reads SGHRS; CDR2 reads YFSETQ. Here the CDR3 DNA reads TGCGCCAGCAGCTTGGAAGGGCTACTAGCGGGGGAAACAGGTACGCAGTATTTT. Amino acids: CASSLEGLLAGETGTQYF.